A selection of T cell receptor beta chains follows, all from one sample in a study of naive and memory T cell subsets. TCRdb re-derived calls from the UMI-ligation and nested PCR reads in MiXCR, one entry per CDR3 protein. The sample holds 85,000 or so distinct CDR3 sequences, about 8.2% seen once. Sequenced material: naive CD8+ T cells from blood. Source of these receptors: a human donor in good health. Each CDR3 is given without its conserved first and last residue. D genes are given only for firm matches. Clone size is not always given. Where it is, it says once, few, many or a class for expanded clones.

cdr3_length: 14; clone_size: many; d_call: -; v_call: TRBV9; j_call: TRBJ2-3; cdr3_aa: ASSARAGGIADTQY
cdr3_length: 9; clone_size: few; d_call: -; v_call: TRBV7-9; j_call: TRBJ1-2; cdr3_aa: ASSLDYGYT
cdr3_length: 13; clone_size: many; d_call: TRBD1; v_call: TRBV7-9; j_call: TRBJ1-5; cdr3_aa: ASSSDREEDQPQH
cdr3_length: 13; clone_size: few; d_call: TRBD1; v_call: TRBV29-1; j_call: TRBJ2-2; cdr3_aa: SVEGGRGPTGELF
cdr3_length: 11; clone_size: -; d_call: -; v_call: TRBV6-5; j_call: TRBJ1-5; cdr3_aa: ASSAYSQQPQH
cdr3_length: 12; clone_size: few; d_call: TRBD1; v_call: TRBV5-6; j_call: TRBJ2-5; cdr3_aa: ASSLGDREETQY
cdr3_length: 13; clone_size: few; d_call: TRBD2; v_call: TRBV27; j_call: TRBJ2-7; cdr3_aa: ASSPGLAGTSEQY
cdr3_length: 14; clone_size: few; d_call: -; v_call: TRBV27; j_call: TRBJ2-1; cdr3_aa: ASSLSGGHFYNEQF
cdr3_length: 15; clone_size: few; d_call: -; v_call: TRBV7-9; j_call: TRBJ2-1; cdr3_aa: ASSLVSGTSSYNEQF
cdr3_length: 12; clone_size: many; d_call: -; v_call: TRBV5-4; j_call: TRBJ1-3; cdr3_aa: ASSLHQEGNTIY
cdr3_length: 14; clone_size: -; d_call: TRBD1; v_call: TRBV6-6; j_call: TRBJ2-3; cdr3_aa: ASSYSTDRVSDTQY
cdr3_length: 11; clone_size: few; d_call: -; v_call: TRBV30; j_call: TRBJ2-5; cdr3_aa: AWTLAVQETQY
cdr3_length: 15; clone_size: few; d_call: TRBD2; v_call: TRBV6-2/TRBV6-3; j_call: TRBJ2-1; cdr3_aa: ASSYSLAGTSYNEQF
cdr3_length: 13; clone_size: many; d_call: -; v_call: TRBV6-6; j_call: TRBJ2-7; cdr3_aa: ASSSLGGRAYEQY
cdr3_length: 14; clone_size: few; d_call: -; v_call: TRBV14; j_call: TRBJ2-6; cdr3_aa: ASSQDFPSGANVLT
cdr3_length: 9; clone_size: many; d_call: -; v_call: TRBV4-2; j_call: TRBJ2-3; cdr3_aa: ASRLGDTQY
cdr3_length: 9; clone_size: many; d_call: -; v_call: TRBV29-1; j_call: TRBJ2-7; cdr3_aa: SVEGAYEQY
cdr3_length: 14; clone_size: few; d_call: -; v_call: TRBV24-1; j_call: TRBJ2-5; cdr3_aa: ATSELRGWDQETQY
cdr3_length: 13; clone_size: -; d_call: -; v_call: TRBV6-2/TRBV6-3; j_call: TRBJ1-1; cdr3_aa: ASSPNVQANTEAF
cdr3_length: 9; clone_size: many; d_call: -; v_call: TRBV20-1; j_call: TRBJ2-4; cdr3_aa: SVEGLSIQY
cdr3_length: 14; clone_size: many; d_call: -; v_call: TRBV7-9; j_call: TRBJ2-3; cdr3_aa: ASSSTVTSHTDTQY
cdr3_length: 14; clone_size: many; d_call: -; v_call: TRBV7-2; j_call: TRBJ2-3; cdr3_aa: ASSLVGGDLPDTQY
cdr3_length: 14; clone_size: -; d_call: -; v_call: TRBV9; j_call: TRBJ2-4; cdr3_aa: ASSPTMRVAKNIQY
cdr3_length: 13; clone_size: many; d_call: TRBD2; v_call: TRBV6-1; j_call: TRBJ2-5; cdr3_aa: ASRSSGMGQETQY
cdr3_length: 12; clone_size: once; d_call: TRBD1; v_call: TRBV5-1; j_call: TRBJ2-1; cdr3_aa: ASSPGQEYNEQF
cdr3_length: 13; clone_size: -; d_call: -; v_call: TRBV3-1; j_call: TRBJ1-1; cdr3_aa: ASSQETFLYSEAF
cdr3_length: 10; clone_size: few; d_call: -; v_call: TRBV10-3; j_call: TRBJ2-1; cdr3_aa: AISADNREQF
cdr3_length: 13; clone_size: few; d_call: TRBD2; v_call: TRBV4-1; j_call: TRBJ2-1; cdr3_aa: ASSAGLAGVNEQF
cdr3_length: 12; clone_size: -; d_call: TRBD1; v_call: TRBV27; j_call: TRBJ1-5; cdr3_aa: ASSLQGGNQPQH
cdr3_length: 12; clone_size: few; d_call: -; v_call: TRBV11-2; j_call: TRBJ2-3; cdr3_aa: ASSSPGGTDTQY
cdr3_length: 11; clone_size: many; d_call: TRBD1; v_call: TRBV7-8; j_call: TRBJ1-2; cdr3_aa: ASSPGQVYGYT
cdr3_length: 13; clone_size: many; d_call: -; v_call: TRBV20-1; j_call: TRBJ2-3; cdr3_aa: SARDRFHRGSDSD
cdr3_length: 11; clone_size: many; d_call: TRBD2; v_call: TRBV27; j_call: TRBJ2-5; cdr3_aa: ASSSGGGETQY
cdr3_length: 13; clone_size: many; d_call: TRBD2; v_call: TRBV28; j_call: TRBJ2-1; cdr3_aa: ASSLTSGRGDEQF
cdr3_length: 15; clone_size: many; d_call: -; v_call: TRBV29-1; j_call: TRBJ2-7; cdr3_aa: SVEDRLGGESGYEQY
cdr3_length: 10; clone_size: few; d_call: -; v_call: TRBV29-1; j_call: TRBJ1-1; cdr3_aa: SVGSGSTEAF
cdr3_length: 11; clone_size: many; d_call: -; v_call: TRBV29-1; j_call: TRBJ2-5; cdr3_aa: SVEGRSQETQY
cdr3_length: 14; clone_size: -; d_call: -; v_call: TRBV12-3/TRBV12-4; j_call: TRBJ2-7; cdr3_aa: ASSLGSWTNVYEQY
cdr3_length: 13; clone_size: many; d_call: TRBD2; v_call: TRBV20-1; j_call: TRBJ2-1; cdr3_aa: SARPGLASYNEQF
cdr3_length: 13; clone_size: many; d_call: -; v_call: TRBV7-2; j_call: TRBJ2-7; cdr3_aa: ASSLDQGPGYEQY
cdr3_length: 14; clone_size: many; d_call: -; v_call: TRBV24-1; j_call: TRBJ2-1; cdr3_aa: ATSDFELAANNEQF
cdr3_length: 12; clone_size: -; d_call: TRBD1; v_call: TRBV12-3/TRBV12-4; j_call: TRBJ2-5; cdr3_aa: ASSLGTGGATQY
cdr3_length: 11; clone_size: many; d_call: TRBD2; v_call: TRBV12-5; j_call: TRBJ2-1; cdr3_aa: ASGLVSRREEF
cdr3_length: 10; clone_size: many; d_call: -; v_call: TRBV30; j_call: TRBJ2-7; cdr3_aa: AWNPGTYEQY
cdr3_length: 16; clone_size: -; d_call: -; v_call: TRBV7-9; j_call: TRBJ1-2; cdr3_aa: ASSPSGAGDVTNYGYT
cdr3_length: 13; clone_size: many; d_call: TRBD1; v_call: TRBV4-3; j_call: TRBJ1-6; cdr3_aa: ASSQSDRDNSPLH
cdr3_length: 14; clone_size: many; d_call: TRBD2; v_call: TRBV15; j_call: TRBJ2-3; cdr3_aa: ATSRDRGGTINTQY